The rows below give T cell receptor beta chains drawn from one sample of a study of cytomegalovirus exposure and HLA in healthy donors. Here immunoSEQ multiplex PCR was the method, and the copy in TCRdb shows in-frame clones only, minus some. The table has approximately 110,000 clones, roughly two thirds seen once; the top ten hold about 2.2%. The sample taken for sequencing was PBMCs. These receptors all stem from a woman in her twenties or thirties in good health and CMV-seronegative. The CDR3 runs from the conserved cysteine through the conserved F or W. A D gene is named only where the DNA matches it firmly. Size is omitted from some rows. Given values are once, few, many or a class for expanded clones.

size | D | J | length | V | CDR3 | DNA
few | TRBD1 | TRBJ2-1 | 16 | TRBV4-1 | CASSQVDRGPYNEQFF | TGCGCCAGCAGCCAAGTTGACAGGGGCCCCTACAATGAGCAGTTCTTC
few | - | TRBJ1-1 | 15 | TRBV13 | CASSLGKGLNTEAFF | TGTGCCAGCAGCTTAGGTAAGGGGCTGAACACTGAAGCTTTCTTT
- | - | TRBJ2-2 | 16 | TRBV7-9 | CASSLRGRARTGELFF | TGTGCCAGCAGCTTAAGGGGGAGGGCCCGTACCGGGGAGCTGTTTTTT
- | - | TRBJ2-7 | 14 | TRBV30 | CACSGAPDLYEQYF | TGTGCCTGTAGCGGAGCCCCAGACTTATACGAGCAGTACTTC
few | - | TRBJ2-1 | 15 | TRBV5-1 | CASSWWDRTSGEQFF | TGCGCCAGCAGCTGGTGGGACAGAACTAGCGGAGAGCAGTTCTTC
- | TRBD2 | TRBJ2-1 | 14 | TRBV7-2 | CASSYGLAGEGQFF | TGTGCCAGCAGCTATGGACTAGCGGGAGAGGGGCAGTTCTTC
- | - | TRBJ1-2 | 15 | TRBV27 | CASTRQGGAPYGYTF | TGTGCCAGCACTCGACAAGGGGGGGCCCCCTATGGCTACACCTTC
few | - | TRBJ2-7 | 14 | TRBV2 | CASRKLEGTYEQYF | TGTGCCAGCCGAAAACTAGAAGGCACCTACGAGCAGTACTTC
- | - | TRBJ2-2 | 14 | TRBV7-3 | CASSSPLRGGELFF | TGTGCCAGCAGCTCTCCCCTGCGAGGAGGGGAGCTGTTTTTT
- | - | TRBJ2-1 | 13 | TRBV7-9 | CASSLGLRNEQFF | TGTGCCAGCAGCTTGGGGCTCCGCAATGAGCAGTTCTTC